The sample holds a few counts of the clone carrying this T cell receptor (beta chain). What it binds is unknown. The sample belongs to a study of identical twins. Study outcomes and limitations: Beta out-of-frame sequences showed weaker excess sharing between twins.

Trimming took off 5 bases at V and 0 bases at J, with 14 bases between the two ends. CDR1 is SGHNT, CDR2 YYREEE, per germline (reference sequence). This CDR3 has 15 amino acids. TCRdb reprocessed the 5' RACE reads with MiXCR, giving one entry per CDR3 protein. The data show hundreds of thousands of distinct CDR3 sequences, roughly 7.1% seen once. These data also featured in a second study, about yellow fever vaccine responses in identical twins.

The sequencing input was PBMCs. J is TRBJ1-2 and V is TRBV5-4, with D possibly matching TRBD1 (5 bases). The source is a woman between 18 and 30 years old in good health. CDR3 DNA: TGTGCCAGCAGATCCTTTAAACAGGCTAACTATGGCTACACCTTC. It encodes CASRSFKQANYGYTF.